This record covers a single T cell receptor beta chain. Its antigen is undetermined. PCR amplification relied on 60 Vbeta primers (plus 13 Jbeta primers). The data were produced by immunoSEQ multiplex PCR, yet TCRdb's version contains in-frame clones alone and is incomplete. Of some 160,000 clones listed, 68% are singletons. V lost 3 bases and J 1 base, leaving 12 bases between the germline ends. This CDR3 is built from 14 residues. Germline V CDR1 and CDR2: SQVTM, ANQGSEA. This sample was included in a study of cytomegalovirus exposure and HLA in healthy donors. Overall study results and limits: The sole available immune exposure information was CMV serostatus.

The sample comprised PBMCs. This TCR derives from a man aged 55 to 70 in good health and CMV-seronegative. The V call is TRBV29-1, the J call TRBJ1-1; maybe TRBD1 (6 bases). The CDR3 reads CSVDGGAANTEAFF. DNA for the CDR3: TGCAGCGTTGACGGGGGGGCGGCGAACACTGAAGCTTTCTTT.